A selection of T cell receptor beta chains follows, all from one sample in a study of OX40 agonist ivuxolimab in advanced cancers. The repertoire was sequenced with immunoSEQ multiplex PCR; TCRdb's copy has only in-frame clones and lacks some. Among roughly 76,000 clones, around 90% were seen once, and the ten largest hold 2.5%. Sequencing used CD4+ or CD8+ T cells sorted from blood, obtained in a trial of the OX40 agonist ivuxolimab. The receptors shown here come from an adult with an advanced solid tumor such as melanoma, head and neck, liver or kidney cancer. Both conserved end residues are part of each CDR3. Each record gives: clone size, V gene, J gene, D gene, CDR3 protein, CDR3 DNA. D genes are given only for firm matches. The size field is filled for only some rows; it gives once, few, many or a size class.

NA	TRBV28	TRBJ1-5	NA	CASSRSNQPQHF	TGTGCCAGCAGCCGCAGCAATCAGCCCCAGCATTTT
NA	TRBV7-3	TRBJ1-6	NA	CASSFGVANSPLHF	TGTGCCAGCAGCTTCGGTGTCGCGAATTCACCCCTCCACTTT
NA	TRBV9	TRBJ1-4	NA	CASSVGVRSEEKLFF	TGTGCCAGCAGCGTAGGTGTGCGCTCGGAAGAAAAACTGTTTTTT
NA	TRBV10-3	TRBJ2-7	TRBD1	CAIKPPGQNLPPYEQYF	TGTGCCATCAAACCTCCGGGACAGAATTTACCCCCCTACGAGCAGTACTTC
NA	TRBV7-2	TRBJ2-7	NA	CASSLEPGFSYEQYF	TGTGCCAGCAGCTTAGAACCGGGATTCTCCTACGAGCAGTACTTC
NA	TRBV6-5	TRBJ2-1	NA	CASSSRRNEQFF	TGTGCCAGCAGTTCCCGCCGGAATGAGCAGTTCTTC
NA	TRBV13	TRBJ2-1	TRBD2	CASSLPLGPSGGAHEQFF	TGTGCCAGCAGCCTGCCCCTGGGTCCTAGCGGGGGGGCACATGAGCAGTTCTTC
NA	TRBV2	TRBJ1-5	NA	CASSERRGRWDQPQHF	TGTGCCAGCAGTGAAAGACGGGGGCGCTGGGATCAGCCCCAGCATTTT
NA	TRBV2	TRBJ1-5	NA	CASSTQAGGSNQPQHF	TGTGCCAGCAGTACCCAGGCGGGGGGTTCCAACCAGCCCCAGCATTTT
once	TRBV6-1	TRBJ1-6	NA	CASSSTGGINSPLHF	TGTGCCAGCAGTTCCACGGGGGGGATCAATTCACCCCTCCACTTT
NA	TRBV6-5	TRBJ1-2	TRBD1	CASSDRGPGYGYTF	TGTGCCAGCAGCGACAGGGGGCCAGGGTATGGCTACACCTTC
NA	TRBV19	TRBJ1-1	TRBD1	CASSTQGQGTEAFF	TGTGCCAGTAGTACACAGGGACAGGGGACTGAAGCTTTCTTT
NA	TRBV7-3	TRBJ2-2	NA	CASSSLQGPGELFF	TGTGCCAGCAGCTCCCTTCAGGGGCCCGGGGAGCTGTTTTTT
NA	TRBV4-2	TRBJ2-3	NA	CASSQGTTSQDTQYF	TGTGCCAGCAGCCAAGGGACTACCTCTCAGGATACGCAGTATTTT
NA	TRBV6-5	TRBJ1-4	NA	CASRPENREKLFF	TGTGCCAGCAGGCCGGAGAACCGGGAAAAACTGTTTTTT
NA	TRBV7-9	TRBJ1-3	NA	CASSPRARNTIYF	TGTGCCAGCAGCCCCCGCGCGAGAAACACCATATATTTT
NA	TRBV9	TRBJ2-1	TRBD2	CASSSQGLASYNEQFF	TGTGCCAGCAGCTCCCAAGGACTAGCCTCCTACAATGAGCAGTTCTTC
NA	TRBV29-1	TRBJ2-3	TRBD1	CSVKEYRGHPSTDTQYF	TGCAGCGTCAAGGAGTACAGGGGGCACCCTAGCACAGATACGCAGTATTTT
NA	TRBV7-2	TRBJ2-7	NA	CASSVDGYEQYF	TGTGCCAGCAGCGTGGACGGCTACGAGCAGTACTTC
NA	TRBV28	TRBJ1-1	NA	CASSLGGPASLNTEAFF	TGTGCCAGCAGTTTAGGGGGTCCTGCTTCACTGAACACTGAAGCTTTCTTT
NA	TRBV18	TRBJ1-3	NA	CASSPPEGGIGNTIYF	TGTGCCAGCTCACCACCGGAAGGGGGAATTGGAAACACCATATATTTT
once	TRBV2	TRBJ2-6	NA	CASSGTSSGANVLTF	TGTGCCAGCAGTGGGACAAGCTCTGGGGCCAACGTCCTGACTTTC